These 30 T cell receptor beta chains share one sample of origin, sequenced in a study of blood T cell repertoires in COVID-19 (dated by TCRdb to the early 2020s). Libraries came from the immunoSEQ multiplex PCR assay. Drawn from immuneACCESS, this table holds only the in-frame rearrangements with V and J called that TCRdb kept. Clones are partly lost; checked studies trace under half to an unresolved V gene and leave the rest unexplained. The sample includes some 90,000 clones, with roughly 78% observed a single time. Around a tenth of the sample belongs to the ten largest clones. Source material: peripheral blood. The receptors stem from a woman aged 70-85 years with acute or convalescent COVID-19.

This clone was seen just once. The chain is built from TRBV11-2 and TRBJ2-5, with TRBD2 matching 7 bases. The germline gives CDR1 SGHAT, CDR2 FQNNGV. V was pared by 5 bases and J by 8 bases, with 8 bases of the junction left unmatched. The CDR3 covers 13 residues. CDR3 bases: TGTGCCAGCAGCCCCTTCTTAGCGGGTACCCAGTACTTC. Amino acids: CASSPFLAGTQYF. Full variable domain (outside the CDR3, taken from reference TRBV11-2 and TRBJ2-5): EAGVAQSPRYKIIEKRQSVAFWCNPISGHATLYWYQQILGQGPKLLIQFQNNGVVDDSQLPKDRFSAERLKGVDSTLKIQPAKLEDSAVYLCASSPFLAGTQYFGPGTRLLVL.

A few counts support this clone. This chain uses TRBV11-1 with TRBJ1-1; 8 bases are shared with TRBD1. The CDR3 is made up of 15 amino acids. With V trimmed by 3 bases and J by 5 bases, 8 bases remained unmatched. Per germline, CDR1 SGHAT and CDR2 FQDESV (reference sequence). The chain's CDR3 is CASSFPRTGRTEAFF. The CDR3 bases are TGTGCCAGCAGCTTCCCCCGGACAGGGCGGACTGAAGCTTTCTTT. Full variable domain (rest looked up from reference TRBV11-1 and TRBJ1-1): EAEVAQSPRYKITEKSQAVAFWCDPISGHATLYWYRQILGQGPELLVQFQDESVVDDSQLPKDRFSAERLKGVDSTLKIQPAELGDSAMYLCASSFPRTGRTEAFFGQGTRLTVV.

Of note for this clone: One end of the junction is discordant with germline, which a read error may explain. The rearrangement joins TRBV7-2 to TRBJ2-7; tentative D call: TRBD2 (5 bases). Per germline, CDR1 SGHTA and CDR2 FQGNSA. The CDR3 runs to 13 residues. The CDR3 spells CASSFEGWAEQCF. CDR3 DNA sequence: TGTGCCAGCAGCTTCGAGGGTTGGGCCGAGCAGTGCTTC.

This clone was picked up many times. The same CDR3 is also encoded by other DNA sequences in this sample. The chain couples TRBV7-9 to TRBJ2-1; maybe TRBD2 (6 bases). Looked up from germline, CDR1 is SEHNR and CDR2 is FQNEAQ (reference sequence). This CDR3 region has 15 residues. Trimming stripped 5 bases from V and 0 bases from J, with 11 bases between. CDR3: CASSPGRSSYNEQFF. The CDR3 region has the DNA TGTGCCAGCAGCCCAGGGAGGAGCTCCTACAATGAGCAGTTCTTC. The whole variable domain, filled in from reference TRBV7-9 and TRBJ2-1, reads DTGVSQNPRHKITKRGQNVTFRCDPISEHNRLYWYRQTLGQGPEFLTYFQNEAQLEKSRLLSDRFSAERPKGSFSTLEIQRTEQGDSAMYLCASSPGRSSYNEQFFGPGTRLTVL.

The chain joins TRBV10-3 to TRBJ2-1; 10 nucleotides match TRBD2. With 10 bases clipped from V and 9 bases from J, the junction kept 12 bases outside the gene matches. This CDR3 spans 14 amino acids. Germline assignment: CDR1 ENHRY and CDR2 SYGVKD. CDR3 amino acids: CATNRGGLAIEQFF. The CDR3 bases are TGTGCCACCAACAGAGGGGGACTAGCGATTGAGCAGTTCTTC.

CDR3 in DNA: TGCAGCGTGGCCGCGGGGGTGTCTAGGGATACGCAGTATTTT. Translation: CSVAAGVSRDTQYF. The chain uses TRBV29-1 and TRBJ2-3; 7 positions agree with TRBD2. CDR1 and CDR2 from the germline V gene are SQVTM and ANQGSEA. The V gene end was trimmed by 6 bases and the J gene end by 6 bases; junction bases not matched to a gene: 12. The CDR3 has 14 residues.

The chain employs TRBV27 and TRBJ1-6; D not resolved. CDR1 and CDR2 from the germline V gene are MNHEY and SMNVEV (reference sequence). The CDR3 totals 13 residues. With 2 bases removed from V and 14 bases from J, the gap between germline ends came to 13 bases. The CDR3 sequence is CASSLGHVPTLHF. CDR3 coding DNA: TGTGCCAGCAGTTTAGGCCATGTCCCAACCCTCCACTTT.

The chain has TRBV19 and TRBJ1-6; D not resolved. The CDR3 is 14 amino acids. CDR1 LNHDA and CDR2 SQIVND come from the germline V gene (reference sequence). Trimming removed 7 bases at V and 7 bases at J, with 14 bases between. Here the CDR3 reads CASTEDSDNSPLHF. In DNA, the CDR3 is TGTGCCAGTACGGAGGATTCGGACAATTCACCCCTCCACTTT.

J is TRBJ2-1 and V is TRBV28, with 9 bases that match TRBD1. V was clipped by 6 bases and J by 2 bases; unmatched bases: 11. This CDR3 is built from 17 residues. Germline loops: CDR1 MDHEN, CDR2 SYDVKM. CDR3 nucleotide sequence: TGTGCCAGCAGGCCCCTACAGGGGGCTCGGACCTACAATGAGCAGTTCTTC. Its protein product is CASRPLQGARTYNEQFF.

The J gene is TRBJ1-2, the V gene TRBV27, with D tentatively TRBD1 (5 bases). The V gene's germline CDR1 is MNHEY and CDR2 SMNVEV (reference sequence). V was shortened by 5 bases and J by 3 bases, with 13 bases between the two germline ends. The length of the CDR3 is 14 residues. In DNA form, the CDR3 reads TGTGCCAGCAGTCCCTGGGGGGGGGACTATGGCTACACCTTC. Translated, it gives CASSPWGGDYGYTF.

The chain is built from TRBV18 and TRBJ1-2, with a possible D match to TRBD1 (5 bases). The CDR3 has 16 residues. V shed 2 bases and J shed 0 bases, with 13 bases lying between them. CDR1 KGHSH and CDR2 LQKENI come from the germline V gene. Here the CDR3 reads CASSPLTADTNYGYTF. The CDR3 DNA follows: TGTGCCAGCTCACCATTGACAGCCGATACTAACTATGGCTACACCTTC.

This chain links TRBV27 with TRBJ1-2, with a tentative D call TRBD1 (6 bases). Per the germline V gene, CDR1 is MNHEY and CDR2 is SMNVEV (reference sequence). This CDR3 is built from 13 residues. V lost 6 bases to trimming and J lost 4 bases, with 12 bases between them. Written as DNA, the CDR3 is TGTGCCAGCAGCGCCAGGGGCCGCTATGGCTACACCTTC. Translating gives CASSARGRYGYTF.

V and J are TRBV28 and TRBJ1-2; 9 nucleotides align to TRBD1. Germline V gene lookup returns CDR1 MDHEN and CDR2 SYDVKM. Trimming took 5 bases from V and 3 from J; bases not matched to a gene: 13. The CDR3 is made up of 17 amino acids. CDR3 DNA: TGTGCCAGCAGTCAAAATATCCGGGACAGGGATTACTATGGCTACACCTTC. Protein: CASSQNIRDRDYYGYTF.

The genes are TRBV6-6 and TRBJ1-2; D possibly corresponds to TRBD1 (6 bases). V was pared by 7 bases and J by 1 base, with 13 bases between. CDR3 length equals 14 residues. CDR1 is MNHNY and CDR2 is SVGAGI in the germline V gene (reference sequence). The CDR3 DNA follows: TGTGCCAGCACTCTGCAACAGGGTAACTATGGCTACACCTTC. This sequence encodes CASTLQQGNYGYTF.

The rearrangement uses TRBV7-9 and TRBJ1-3; the D gene is possibly TRBD1 (6 bases). Trimming left V 5 bases short and J 4 bases short, with 15 bases between. This CDR3 spans 15 amino acids. Germline CDR1 and CDR2: SEHNR and FQNEAQ (reference sequence). CDR3 DNA: TGTGCCAGCAGCGTAACAGGGTTACGGGGAAACACCATATATTTT. Protein: CASSVTGLRGNTIYF.

This clone showed up just once. CDR3 loop: CASSLLAGAGQPQHF. CDR3 nucleotide sequence: TGTGCCAGCAGTTTATTGGCCGGAGCGGGTCAGCCCCAGCATTTT. The chain is built from TRBV27 and TRBJ1-5; D gene ambiguous. Trimming left V 1 base short and J 6 bases short, with 13 bases between. From germline, CDR1 is MNHEY and CDR2 SMNVEV (reference sequence). The CDR3 loop spans 15 amino acids.

This clone came up once. This chain connects TRBV24-1 to TRBJ1-5, with D possibly TRBD1 on 5 matching bases. V lost 5 bases, J lost 4 bases, and 17 bases lay in between. This CDR3 has 16 residues. Germline V gene sequence: CDR1 KGHDR, CDR2 SFDVKD. The CDR3 bases are TGTGCCACCAGTGCAGTATCCACAGGTTATAATCAGCCCCAGCATTTT. Its protein product is CATSAVSTGYNQPQHF.

This clone has more than one count but fewer than ten. The genes are TRBV19 and TRBJ1-6; TRBD1 might be the D (5 bases). In germline, CDR1 is LNHDA, CDR2 SQIVND (reference sequence). The V and J ends lost 10 bases and 3 bases respectively, with 13 bases between them. There are 14 residues in the CDR3. The CDR3 reads CATQSGLYNSPLHF. In DNA form, the CDR3 reads TGTGCCACCCAGTCGGGACTCTATAATTCACCCCTCCACTTT.

The chain couples TRBV28 to TRBJ1-2; maybe TRBD1 (6 bases). Trimming left V 2 bases short and J 8 bases short, with 12 bases between. CDR1 and CDR2 (germline): MDHEN, SYDVKM. The CDR3 is 13 residues long. The CDR3: CASSLPRGFGYTF. The CDR3, as DNA: TGTGCCAGCAGTTTACCCAGGGGATTCGGCTACACCTTC.

The V call is TRBV3-1 (or the pseudogene TRBV3-2), the J call TRBJ1-6; D gene uncertain. The length of the CDR3 is 14 residues. The germline CDR1 and CDR2 sequences are LGHDT and YNNKEL (reference sequence). The V end lost 2 bases, the J end lost 6 bases, and 8 bases lay between the germline ends. CDR3 in amino acids: CASSQFQFNSPLHF. The CDR3 nucleotides read TGTGCCAGCAGCCAATTCCAGTTTAATTCACCCCTCCACTTT.

This chain joins TRBV14 and TRBJ2-2, with 8 nucleotides matching TRBD1. The CDR3 sequence is 15 residues long. With 1 base clipped from V and 7 bases from J, the junction kept 5 bases outside the gene matches. Germline V gene data show CDR1 as SGHDN and CDR2 as FVKESK. Here the CDR3 reads CASSQAGGAGGELFF. The CDR3 DNA reads TGTGCCAGCAGCCAAGCAGGGGGCGCGGGCGGGGAGCTGTTTTTT.

V usage is TRBV6-2 or TRBV6-3 and J usage is TRBJ2-5; 11 bases match TRBD2. V gave up 6 bases and J gave up 2 bases; unmatched junction bases: 5. Germline assignment: CDR1 MNHEY and CDR2 SVGEGT. The CDR3 totals 15 residues. The CDR3 spells CASSSTSGGQETQYF. The CDR3 nucleotides are TGTGCCAGCAGCAGTACTAGCGGGGGACAAGAGACCCAGTACTTC.

J is TRBJ1-6 and V is TRBV4-1; D is unresolved. V shed 0 bases and J shed 10 bases, with 7 bases lying between them. This CDR3 has 13 residues. CDR1 MGHRA and CDR2 YSYEKL come from the germline V gene. The CDR3 DNA reads as TGCGCCAGCAGCCAAGATCTAGACTCACCCCTCCACTTT. The encoded protein is CASSQDLDSPLHF.

The V call is TRBV5-6, the J call TRBJ2-3, with unresolved D. V lost 0 bases and J lost 2, with 10 bases in between. Germline V gene data show CDR1 as SGHDT and CDR2 as YYEEEE. This CDR3 is 15 amino acids long. The DNA of the CDR3 is TGTGCCAGCAGCTTGGACACCCTGTTCACAGATACGCAGTATTTT. Its protein is CASSLDTLFTDTQYF.

With regard to this clone: Different DNA sequences within this sample yield the same CDR3. The chain has TRBV19 and TRBJ1-5; the D is unclear. The CDR3 sequence is 14 residues long. Deletions cut 2 bases from V and 4 bases from J, with 9 bases between. Germline V gene lookup returns CDR1 LNHDA and CDR2 SQIVND (reference sequence). The CDR3 coding sequence is TGTGCCAGTAGTATACCGGGAGGAAATCAGCCCCAGCATTTT. The encoded protein is CASSIPGGNQPQHF.

The chain is built from TRBV12-3 or TRBV12-4 and TRBJ2-7, with a weak D call TRBD1 (5 bases). V lost 2 bases and J lost 4, with 9 bases in between. The CDR3 length is 13 residues. The CDR3 DNA reads TGTGCCAGCAGTTTACAGCAGGGTTACGAGCAGTACTTC. It yields the protein CASSLQQGYEQYF.

The chain recombines TRBV21-1 with TRBJ1-2; TRBD1 reflects the table's D call only, with no check against the DNA. TRBV21-1 is a pseudogene. This CDR3 is 14 amino acids long. The CDR3 loop is CASSKVEGAFGYTF. The DNA of the CDR3 is TGTGCCAGCAGCAAAGTTGAGGGGGCGTTCGGCTACACCTTC.

This clone was detected only a few times. V usage is TRBV5-1 and J usage is TRBJ1-2, with 9 bases aligning to TRBD1. CDR3 length equals 15 residues. Looked up from germline, CDR1 is SGHRS and CDR2 is YFSETQ. The junction had 8 bases not matched to a gene; V was cut back by 4 bases and J by 4 bases. CDR3 sequence reads: CASSPGGQGGYGYTF. The CDR3 coding sequence is TGCGCCAGCAGCCCTGGGGGACAGGGCGGCTATGGCTACACCTTC.

V gene TRBV7-3 combines with J gene TRBJ2-1, with a weak D call TRBD2 (5 bases). Between the trimmed V and J ends, which lost 4 bases and 7 bases, there was a span of 11 bases. Germline lookup yields CDR1 SGHTA and CDR2 FQGTGA. This CDR3 spans 13 amino acids. CDR3 protein: CASSSIRGNEQFF. The CDR3 coding sequence is TGTGCCAGCAGCTCGATACGGGGTAATGAGCAGTTCTTC.

The CDR3 protein is CASSLGGLRYNEQFF. For the CDR3, the DNA is TGCGCCAGCAGCTTGGGGGGACTCCGGTACAATGAGCAGTTCTTC. The chain uses TRBV5-1 and TRBJ2-1, with a possible D match to TRBD2 (6 bases). The germline gives CDR1 SGHRS, CDR2 YFSETQ. Trimming took 0 bases from V and 4 from J, leaving 11 bases between them. This CDR3 has 15 amino acids. Together with reference TRBV5-1 and TRBJ2-1, the CDR3 gives the full variable domain: KAGVTQTPRYLIKTRGQQVTLSCSPISGHRSVSWYQQTPGQGLQFLFEYFSETQRNKGNFPGRFSGRQFSNSRSEMNVSTLELGDSALYLCASSLGGLRYNEQFFGPGTRLTVL.